The 32 T cell receptor beta chains in this list originate from one sample, sequenced in a study of T cell responses to AZD1222 COVID-19 vaccine. TCRdb's copy holds only in-frame clones and misses some; the assay was immunoSEQ multiplex PCR. Here the sample spans roughly 100,000 clones, about 86% being singletons. Specimen: peripheral blood, collected on day 0 of AZD1222 vaccination. The receptors come from an adult in good health.

J is TRBJ2-1 and V is TRBV11-3, with 11 positions matching TRBD1. J gave up 9 bases and V 0 bases, and 7 bases lay outside the gene matches. Per the germline V gene, CDR1 is SGHNT and CDR2 is YENEEA. CDR3 size: 16 residues. CDR3 bases: TGTGCCAGCAGCTTAGATCGGGGACAGGGGGATGGTGAGCAGTTCTTC. Protein: CASSLDRGQGDGEQFF. The complete variable domain, with remaining parts taken from reference TRBV11-3 and TRBJ2-1, reads EAGVVQSPRYKIIEKKQPVAFWCNPISGHNTLYWYLQNLGQGPELLIRYENEEAVDDSQLPKDRFSAERLKGVDSTLKIQPAELGDSAVYLCASSLDRGQGDGEQFFGPGTRLTVL.

The CDR3 DNA follows: TGTGCCAGCAGCGCTCGGGGACAAGAGACCCAGTACTTC. This codes for CASSARGQETQYF. This chain connects TRBV5-4 to TRBJ2-5, with D maybe TRBD2 (5 bases). Germline V lookup: CDR1 SGHNT, CDR2 YYREEE (reference sequence). V was pared by 4 bases and J by 2 bases, with 9 bases between. The CDR3 has 13 amino acids.

The genes are TRBV4-3 and TRBJ2-3; no reliable D call. This CDR3 has 14 residues. CDR1 LGHNA and CDR2 YSLEER come from the germline V gene. V dropped 4 bases and J dropped 4 bases, with 12 bases sitting between them. The chain's CDR3 is CASSPRLAADTQYF. In DNA, the CDR3 is TGCGCCAGCAGCCCTCGGTTAGCCGCAGATACGCAGTATTTT.

The chain couples TRBV5-5 to TRBJ1-3, with a weak D call TRBD1 (6 bases). The V gene lost 0 bases and the J gene lost 3 bases, with 13 bases spanning the gap. The CDR3 is made up of 16 amino acids. In germline, CDR1 is SGHKS, CDR2 YYEKEE (reference sequence). In nucleotides, the CDR3 is TGTGCCAGCAGCTTGGGCGGGACACAAGTTGGAAACACCATATATTTT. This encodes CASSLGGTQVGNTIYF.

This rearrangement joins TRBV5-4 to TRBJ1-1; D call uncertain. V was trimmed by 0 bases and J by 7 bases, leaving 16 bases between them. The length of the CDR3 is 15 residues. Germline CDR1 reads SGHNT; CDR2 reads YYREEE (reference sequence). CDR3 coding DNA: TGTGCCAGCAGCTTGGCCCCACCGGGTCTGGGTGAAGCTTTCTTT. Amino acid sequence: CASSLAPPGLGEAFF.

The chain carries TRBV27 and TRBJ1-6; D unclear. The germline V gene encodes CDR1 MNHEY and CDR2 SMNVEV (reference sequence). Trimming removed 2 bases from V and 11 bases from J, with 16 bases in between. The CDR3 has 15 amino acids. CDR3 sequence: CASSLERGSFTPLHF. The CDR3 nucleotides read TGTGCCAGCAGTTTAGAGCGCGGCAGCTTCACACCCCTCCACTTT.

The chain has TRBV5-1 and TRBJ2-3; TRBD2 matches at 11 bases. Germline V lookup: CDR1 SGHRS, CDR2 YFSETQ. With 2 bases clipped from V and 5 bases from J, the junction kept 4 bases outside the gene matches. CDR3 length: 15 amino acids. This chain's CDR3 is CASSLIAGGRDTQYF. DNA for the CDR3: TGCGCCAGCAGCTTAATAGCGGGGGGGCGAGATACGCAGTATTTT. Full variable domain (remainder filled in from reference TRBV5-1 and TRBJ2-3): KAGVTQTPRYLIKTRGQQVTLSCSPISGHRSVSWYQQTPGQGLQFLFEYFSETQRNKGNFPGRFSGRQFSNSRSEMNVSTLELGDSALYLCASSLIAGGRDTQYFGPGTRLTVL.

The V gene is TRBV10-3, the J gene TRBJ2-2; D is uncertain. Germline-derived CDR1 and CDR2 are ENHRY and SYGVKD. Trimming pared 0 bases from V and 4 bases from J, leaving 6 bases between. This CDR3 has 14 amino acids. CDR3 in amino acids: CAISESGLTGELFF. The CDR3 nucleotides read TGTGCCATCAGTGAGTCAGGGCTCACCGGGGAGCTGTTTTTT.

This clone was recorded a few times. The gene calls are TRBV6-4 and TRBJ1-5, with D unclear. V was clipped by 2 bases and J by 0 bases, with 5 bases between them. The V gene's germline CDR1 is MRHNA and CDR2 SNTAGT. The CDR3 consists of 14 residues. The DNA for the CDR3 is TGTGCCAGCAGTGACACCATTAGCAATCAGCCCCAGCATTTT. As protein: CASSDTISNQPQHF.

This chain joins TRBV28 and TRBJ1-3, with TRBD1 matching over 7 bases. The CDR3 extends over 16 amino acids. CDR1 is MDHEN and CDR2 is SYDVKM in the germline V gene. The V and J ends lost 6 bases and 10 bases, in that order; junction bases with no gene match: 18. The CDR3: CASSPPSTGWLGTIYF. The DNA of the CDR3 is TGTGCCAGCAGCCCCCCCTCGACAGGGTGGTTGGGGACCATATATTTT.

V gene TRBV7-3 combines with J gene TRBJ2-5; a weak D match, TRBD2 (7 bases). V was trimmed by 5 bases and J by 5 bases, leaving 12 bases between them. Germline CDR1 reads SGHTA; CDR2 reads FQGTGA. The CDR3 consists of 13 residues. The CDR3 spells CASSGGALETQYF. The CDR3 bases are TGTGCCAGCAGCGGGGGGGCCTTGGAGACCCAGTACTTC.

The chain uses TRBV7-9 and TRBJ1-2; D call uncertain. Trimming stripped 5 bases from V and 4 bases from J, with 17 bases between. Germline V gene data show CDR1 as SEHNR and CDR2 as FQNEAQ (reference sequence). This CDR3 comprises 15 residues. DNA for the CDR3: TGTGCCAGCAGCCTCTCCTCGGCGGCGGGCTATGGCTACACCTTC. Its protein product is CASSLSSAAGYGYTF.

The chain has TRBV23-1 and TRBJ2-1; D is unresolved. TRBV23-1 is designated an ORF whose function remains uncertain. With 4 bases removed from V and 2 bases from J, the gap between germline ends came to 15 bases. CDR3 length: 16 residues. In DNA, the CDR3 is TGCGCCAGCAGTCCCGTCCCCGTAAGGCCCTACAATGAGCAGTTCTTC. Its protein product is CASSPVPVRPYNEQFF.

The rearrangement links TRBV19 to TRBJ1-5; weak D call: TRBD1 (5 bases). The CDR3 loop spans 14 amino acids. Germline lookup yields CDR1 LNHDA and CDR2 SQIVND (reference sequence). Trimming removed 8 bases at V and 6 bases at J, with 17 bases between. The CDR3 is CASAARAGPQPQHF. CDR3 in DNA: TGTGCCAGTGCTGCAAGGGCAGGGCCTCAGCCCCAGCATTTT.

The chain employs TRBV9 and TRBJ1-2; unclear D gene. Germline CDR1 and CDR2: SGDLS and YYNGEE. CDR3 size: 14 residues. Trimming shortened V by 3 bases and J by 4 bases, and 13 bases separated the two germline ends. This CDR3 is CASSGSGVGYGYTF. The CDR3 nucleotides are TGTGCCAGCAGCGGCAGTGGTGTGGGCTATGGCTACACCTTC.

This clone has a single count. The rearrangement links TRBV28 to TRBJ1-2, with a possible D match to TRBD1 (5 bases). The CDR3 loop spans 15 amino acids. CDR1 is MDHEN and CDR2 is SYDVKM in the germline V gene. The ends were cut back, 6 bases at V and 8 bases at J, with 22 bases in the middle. The CDR3 sequence is CASSDIKRGGSGYTF. CDR3 bases: TGTGCCAGCAGCGATATAAAAAGGGGAGGGTCCGGCTACACCTTC.

The J gene is TRBJ1-6, the V gene TRBV14; no clear D. CDR3 size: 15 residues. CDR1 and CDR2 (germline): SGHDN, FVKESK. Trimming cost V 0 bases and J 11 bases, with 14 bases left between them. As DNA, the CDR3 is TGTGCCAGCAGCCAAGATCCGGGATTCTCGACACCCCTCCACTTT. This gives the protein CASSQDPGFSTPLHF.

This chain uses TRBV6-2 or TRBV6-3 with TRBJ2-7, with a possible D match to TRBD2 (6 bases). The CDR3 consists of 15 residues. Trimming stripped 4 bases from V and 1 base from J, with 14 bases between. Germline CDR1 and CDR2: MNHEY and SVGEGT. Here the CDR3 DNA reads TGTGCCAGCAGTTTCCTCTTGGGGGGATCCTACGAGCAGTACTTC. As protein: CASSFLLGGSYEQYF.

This clone has more than one count but fewer than ten. The chain employs TRBV6-5 and TRBJ2-1; 8 nucleotides align to TRBD2. This CDR3 comprises 14 residues. Germline trimming cut 4 bases from V and 7 bases from J; bases unmatched to any gene: 6. The germline CDR1 and CDR2 sequences are MNHEY and SVGAGI. DNA for the CDR3: TGTGCCAGCAGTTCCCTCGGGGGGGGGAATGAGCAGTTCTTC. Its translation is CASSSLGGGNEQFF.

This clone has just a few counts. The chain couples TRBV12-3 or TRBV12-4 to TRBJ1-1; D gene uncertain. V lost 3 bases and J lost 6, with 5 bases in between. This CDR3 is built from 11 residues. Written as DNA, the CDR3 is TGTGCCAGCAGTTTGGACGCTGAAGCTTTCTTT. This codes for CASSLDAEAFF.

The chain links TRBV6-2 or TRBV6-3 to TRBJ1-1; D might be TRBD1 (6 bases). Germline V gene data show CDR1 as MNHEY and CDR2 as SVGEGT. This CDR3 is 15 amino acids long. Between the trimmed V and J ends, which lost 3 bases and 2 bases, there was a span of 13 bases. The chain's CDR3 is CASSYRDTRNTEAFF. The CDR3, as DNA: TGTGCCAGCAGTTATCGGGACACCCGCAACACTGAAGCTTTCTTT.

The rearrangement uses TRBV2 and TRBJ1-5; 7 nucleotides line up with TRBD1. J lost 1 base, V lost 6 bases, and 9 bases had no gene match. Germline V lookup: CDR1 SNHLY, CDR2 FYNNEI. CDR3 length: 16 amino acids. The CDR3 DNA follows: TGTGCCAGCAGGCCGCAGGGGGTTACGAGCAATCAGCCCCAGCATTTT. It codes for CASRPQGVTSNQPQHF.

The gene calls are TRBV7-9 and TRBJ2-1; D could derive from TRBD1 or TRBD2 (5 bases each). V was shortened by 5 bases and J by 5 bases, with 16 bases between the two germline ends. CDR3 length equals 15 residues. Germline CDR1 is SEHNR and CDR2 is FQNEAQ (reference sequence). The CDR3 is CASSPTQLGDNEQFF. DNA of the CDR3: TGTGCCAGCAGCCCCACCCAACTAGGGGACAATGAGCAGTTCTTC.

This clone was detected only once. The chain carries TRBV5-8 and TRBJ1-6; 10 bases align to TRBD1. This CDR3 spans 14 amino acids. Per the germline V gene, CDR1 is SGHTS and CDR2 is YDEGEE. Trimming took 7 bases from V and 7 from J; bases not matched to a gene: 5. CDR3 bases: TGTGCCAGCGACAGGGGGCTTTACAATTCACCCCTCCACTTT. Translation gives CASDRGLYNSPLHF.

The rearrangement uses TRBV19 and TRBJ1-1; D uncertain. Trimming removed 3 bases at V and 0 bases at J, with 14 bases between. The length of the CDR3 is 16 residues. The germline CDR1 and CDR2 sequences are LNHDA and SQIVND (reference sequence). The CDR3 spells CASSIPAGALNTEAFF. The CDR3, as DNA: TGTGCCAGTAGTATTCCGGCAGGAGCCCTGAACACTGAAGCTTTCTTT.

The CDR3 reads CASSFEVGLGRAFF. In DNA, the CDR3 is TGTGCCAGCAGCTTTGAGGTGGGCTTGGGGAGAGCTTTCTTT. The chain employs TRBV7-2 and TRBJ1-1, with unresolved D. V lost 3 bases and J lost 10, with 18 bases in between. CDR3 length: 14 amino acids. CDR1 is SGHTA, CDR2 FQGNSA, per germline. Variable domain in full (rest from reference TRBV7-2 and TRBJ1-1): GAGVSQSPSNKVTEKGKDVELRCDPISGHTALYWYRQSLGQGLEFLIYFQGNSAPDKSGLPSDRFSAERTGGSVSTLTIQRTQQEDSAVYLCASSFEVGLGRAFFGQGTRLTVV.

V is TRBV4-1 and J is TRBJ1-2; D gene ambiguous. Germline CDR1 is MGHRA and CDR2 is YSYEKL. The ends were cut back, 4 bases at V and 7 bases at J, with 16 bases in the middle. The CDR3 spans 14 residues. The CDR3 nucleotides are TGCGCCAGCAGCCCACAGTTGAGGCGTGCTGGCTACACCTTC. This codes for CASSPQLRRAGYTF.

This rearrangement joins TRBV11-3 to TRBJ2-5; 9 bases align to TRBD1. CDR1 and CDR2 from the germline V gene are SGHNT and YENEEA. This CDR3 is built from 16 residues. The V segment lost 4 bases and the J segment 1 base; nucleotides outside the gene matches: 7. As DNA, the CDR3 is TGTGCCAGCAGCTGGGGGGGACAGGGCCTCCAAGAGACCCAGTACTTC. This translates into CASSWGGQGLQETQYF.

CDR3 loop: CASSLLFLMTSGGSFNYEQYF. In DNA, the CDR3 is TGTGCCAGCAGTTTATTGTTTCTGATGACTAGCGGGGGGTCCTTCAACTACGAGCAGTACTTC. This chain connects TRBV28 to TRBJ2-7; 13 bases map to TRBD2. The CDR3 has 21 residues. The germline V gene has CDR1 MDHEN and CDR2 SYDVKM. The J segment lost 3 bases and the V segment lost 1 base, leaving 18 bases of the junction unmatched.

The gene calls are TRBV11-2 and TRBJ2-2, with 7 bases matching TRBD1. Germline-derived CDR1 and CDR2 are SGHAT and FQNNGV. This CDR3 comprises 15 residues. Germline trimming cut 3 bases from V and 0 bases from J; bases unmatched to any gene: 1. DNA of the CDR3: TGTGCCAGCAGCTTCCAGGGGGCGAACACCGGGGAGCTGTTTTTT. Its translation is CASSFQGANTGELFF.

The table lists this clone with a few counts. This chain links TRBV7-9 with TRBJ2-5; D perhaps matches TRBD1 (5 bases). The germline V and J ends were trimmed by 0 bases and 2 bases, with 7 bases remaining between them. Germline V gives CDR1 SEHNR, CDR2 FQNEAQ (reference sequence). The CDR3 spans 14 residues. The CDR3 loop reads CASSLARDQETQYF. CDR3 nucleotide sequence: TGTGCCAGCAGCTTAGCCAGGGATCAAGAGACCCAGTACTTC.

This chain links TRBV9 with TRBJ2-7; D not resolved. The CDR3 totals 15 residues. With 0 bases removed from V and 2 bases from J, the gap between germline ends came to 12 bases. Germline V gene data show CDR1 as SGDLS and CDR2 as YYNGEE. CDR3 coding DNA: TGTGCCAGCAGCGTAGGGCTGGCGACTCCCTACGAGCAGTACTTC. Translating gives CASSVGLATPYEQYF.